This TCR beta chain was found in a study of OX40 agonist ivuxolimab in advanced cancers. Study as a whole: The study enrolled dose-escalation patients with hepatocellular carcinoma, melanoma, renal cell or head and neck cancer.

There are 14 residues in the CDR3. Germline V gene data show CDR1 as GTSNPN and CDR2 as SVGIG (reference sequence). V lost 4 bases to trimming and J lost 7 bases; unmatched junction nucleotides: 9. Study-wide findings and caveats: Patients who responded partially at 0.1-3.0 mg/kg showed clonal expansion ranking among the lowest. Dosing at 0.1 to 3.0 mg/kg was accompanied by clonal expansion of CD4+ and CD8+ blood T cells by week 6. What antigens the expanded peripheral T cells recognized was never established.

With respect to this clone: Antigen specificity is unknown.

Assay: immunoSEQ multiplex PCR; the TCRdb copy retains only in-frame clones and omits some. The data show 80,000 to 100,000 clones, approximately 93% seen once. The source is an adult with an advanced solid tumor such as melanoma, head and neck, liver or kidney cancer. The V call is TRBV30, the J call TRBJ1-5, with TRBD1 matching over 8 bases. Sample: CD4+ or CD8+ T cells sorted from blood, taken in a trial of the OX40 agonist ivuxolimab. The chain's CDR3 is CAWTRTGPGQPQHF. CDR3 coding DNA: TGTGCCTGGACCCGGACAGGGCCGGGGCAGCCCCAGCATTTT.